Presented here are 31 T cell receptor beta chains from one specimen sequenced in a study of shared clonotypes between healthy human individuals. Some clones are missing from TCRdb's copy, which holds only in-frame ones; the method was immunoSEQ multiplex PCR. Of around 500,000 clones detected, about 78% appear once; the ten largest clones hold about 11%. What was sequenced was PBMCs. All receptors come from a woman between 40 and 55 years old in good health. Some clones in this sample may be carry-over from other donors' samples.

The chain couples TRBV28 to TRBJ2-2; 7 nucleotides agree with TRBD2. This CDR3 contains 15 residues. The V and J ends lost 2 bases and 0 bases, in that order; junction bases with no gene match: 0. The germline CDR1 and CDR2 sequences are MDHEN and SYDVKM. The CDR3 is CASSLAGANTGELFF. The CDR3 DNA reads TGTGCCAGCAGTTTAGCGGGAGCGAACACCGGGGAGCTGTTTTTT.

The V gene is TRBV7-6, the J gene TRBJ2-7, with D maybe TRBD1 (6 bases). Germline CDR1 reads SGHVS; CDR2 reads FNYEAQ. Trimming removed 0 bases at V and 4 bases at J, with 13 bases between. CDR3 size: 15 residues. CDR3 in amino acids: CASSLAGTGSYEQYF. The CDR3 bases are TGTGCCAGCAGCTTAGCGGGTACAGGGTCTTACGAGCAGTACTTC.

The rearrangement joins TRBV10-3 to TRBJ2-7; maybe TRBD1 (6 bases). The CDR3 length is 17 residues. Trimming removed 11 bases from V and 2 bases from J, with 28 bases in between. Germline CDR1 ENHRY, CDR2 SYGVKD. The CDR3 DNA is TGTGCCTCCCCGGACGGGACATTCTCTCAACATACCTACGAGCAGTACTTC. Translated, it gives CASPDGTFSQHTYEQYF.

This clone occurred once. This chain connects TRBV7-8 to TRBJ2-7; D not resolved. The CDR3 has 12 amino acids. Germline V gene lookup returns CDR1 SGHVS and CDR2 FQNEAQ. Deletions cut 10 bases from V and 6 bases from J, with 16 bases between. The CDR3 bases are TGTGCCATCGCCTTTACGGATGGCGAGCAGTACTTC. Protein product: CAIAFTDGEQYF. The variable domain in full, completed from reference TRBV7-8 and TRBJ2-7, reads GAGVSQSPRYKVAKRGQDVALRCDPISGHVSLFWYQQALGQGPEFLTYFQNEAQLDKSGLPSDRFFAERPEGSVSTLKIQRTQQEDSAVYLCAIAFTDGEQYFGPGTRLTVT.

This clone was found a few times. The chain employs TRBV9 and TRBJ2-3, with 7 bases identical to TRBD1. The CDR3 has 17 amino acids. Germline V lookup: CDR1 SGDLS, CDR2 YYNGEE. The V and J ends lost 0 bases and 2 bases, in that order; junction bases with no gene match: 9. The CDR3 spells CASSVETTGAITDTQYF. The CDR3, as DNA: TGTGCCAGCAGCGTAGAAACTACAGGGGCCATCACAGATACGCAGTATTTT.

This chain connects TRBV28 to TRBJ1-1; D remains unclear. The ends were cut back, 7 bases at V and 3 bases at J, with 18 bases in the middle. In germline, CDR1 is MDHEN, CDR2 SYDVKM. The CDR3 covers 15 residues. CDR3: CASTTMKGSDTEAFF. CDR3 nucleotide sequence: TGTGCCAGCACGACTATGAAGGGTTCGGACACTGAAGCTTTCTTT.

The V call is TRBV5-8, the J call TRBJ2-7; 7 positions match TRBD1. The V segment lost 4 bases and the J segment 2 bases; nucleotides outside the gene matches: 12. The CDR3 runs to 16 residues. Germline V gene lookup returns CDR1 SGHTS and CDR2 YDEGEE. CDR3 sequence (DNA): TGTGCCAGCAGCGTGCTGTTCCGACAGGGTACCTACGAGCAGTACTTC. Translation gives CASSVLFRQGTYEQYF.

This clone occurred once. This chain connects TRBV6-1 to TRBJ1-5; weak D call: TRBD1 (6 bases). This CDR3 has 13 amino acids. Trimming shortened V by 6 bases and J by 4 bases, and 10 bases separated the two germline ends. Germline assignment: CDR1 MNHNS and CDR2 SASEGT. The CDR3 DNA reads as TGTGCCAGCAGGTTAACAGGGAATCAGCCCCAGCATTTT. As protein: CASRLTGNQPQHF.

The gene calls are TRBV11-2 and TRBJ1-2, with unresolved D. CDR1 and CDR2 from the germline V gene are SGHAT and FQNNGV. The CDR3 contains 17 residues. V was clipped by 1 base and J by 0 bases, with 15 bases between them. CDR3 region: CASSLGELGAPNYGYTF. CDR3 nucleotides: TGTGCCAGCAGCTTAGGAGAGCTGGGCGCACCTAACTATGGCTACACCTTC.

V usage is TRBV28 and J usage is TRBJ2-1, with 7 bases fitting TRBD2. The CDR3 is 16 amino acids. Germline V lookup: CDR1 MDHEN, CDR2 SYDVKM. V was clipped by 6 bases and J by 8 bases; unmatched bases: 16. Here the CDR3 reads CASSWRGGRAGDEQFF. The CDR3 DNA is TGTGCCAGCAGCTGGCGTGGAGGGAGGGCTGGCGATGAGCAGTTCTTC.

The chain links TRBV28 to TRBJ1-4; the match to TRBD1 covers 7 bases. The CDR3 is made up of 15 amino acids. Trimming removed 7 bases from V and 8 bases from J; junction bases left unmatched: 13. From germline, CDR1 is MDHEN and CDR2 SYDVKM. The CDR3 here is CASTPLGGADEKLFF. Here the CDR3 DNA reads TGTGCCAGCACCCCTTTAGGGGGCGCGGACGAAAAACTGTTTTTT. The complete variable domain, with remaining parts taken from reference TRBV28 and TRBJ1-4, reads DVKVTQSSRYLVKRTGEKVFLECVQDMDHENMFWYRQDPGLGLRLIYFSYDVKMKEKGDIPEGYSVSREKKERFSLILESASTNQTSMYLCASTPLGGADEKLFFGSGTQLSVL.

This clone was recorded a few times. V usage is TRBV30 and J usage is TRBJ2-3, with D perhaps assigned TRBD1 or TRBD2 (7 bases each). Trimming took off 2 bases at V and 2 bases at J, with 20 bases between the two ends. This CDR3 is 17 amino acids long. Germline V lookup: CDR1 GTSNPN, CDR2 SVGIG (reference sequence). CDR3 in amino acids: CAWSKGATSVPTDTQYF. The CDR3 bases are TGTGCCTGGAGTAAGGGGGCCACTAGCGTACCCACAGATACGCAGTATTTT.

This clone is a singleton in its sample. This chain links TRBV5-1 with TRBJ1-4; D gene uncertain. Germline V gives CDR1 SGHRS, CDR2 YFSETQ. The CDR3 runs to 15 residues. Trimming took off 0 bases at V and 4 bases at J, with 10 bases between the two ends. The DNA of the CDR3 is TGCGCCAGCAGCTTGGCAGCAGCCATTAATGAAAAACTGTTTTTT. It translates to CASSLAAAINEKLFF.

The CDR3 protein is CASSGWTGSYEQYF. The CDR3, as DNA: TGTGCCAGCAGTGGGTGGACAGGATCCTACGAGCAGTACTTC. The rearrangement joins TRBV2 to TRBJ2-7; 7 bases line up with TRBD1. V dropped 4 bases and J dropped 1; count of bases not matched to a gene: 4. Germline V gene sequence: CDR1 SNHLY, CDR2 FYNNEI. The CDR3 runs to 14 residues.

This clone was recorded only once. The V call is TRBV7-8, the J call TRBJ1-2, with D possibly matching TRBD1 (5 bases). Between the trimmed V and J ends, which lost 3 bases and 3 bases, there was a span of 14 bases. Germline CDR1 SGHVS, CDR2 FQNEAQ. CDR3 size: 15 residues. The CDR3 DNA follows: TGTGCCAGCAGCTTCGGGACGGACTACTACTATGGCTACACCTTC. Translation: CASSFGTDYYYGYTF. Variable domain in full (rest from reference TRBV7-8 and TRBJ1-2): GAGVSQSPRYKVAKRGQDVALRCDPISGHVSLFWYQQALGQGPEFLTYFQNEAQLDKSGLPSDRFFAERPEGSVSTLKIQRTQQEDSAVYLCASSFGTDYYYGYTFGSGTRLTVV.

The V call is TRBV6-1, the J call TRBJ2-7, with TRBD2 matching over 10 bases. Germline-derived CDR1 and CDR2 are MNHNS and SASEGT. This CDR3 contains 13 residues. With V trimmed by 6 bases and J by 3 bases, 2 bases remained unmatched. In DNA, the CDR3 is TGTGCCAGCAGGACTAGCGGGCGCTACGAGCAGTACTTC. This sequence encodes CASRTSGRYEQYF.

With respect to this clone: The junction does not match germline at one end; this may be a read error. The V call is TRBV5-1, the J call TRBJ1-6, with D tentatively TRBD1 (5 bases). The CDR3 has 14 residues. CDR1 is SGHRS and CDR2 is YFSETQ in the germline V gene. Here the CDR3 DNA reads TGCGCCAGCAGCCGGGGACTCTATGATTCACCCCTCCACTTT. Translating it yields CASSRGLYDSPLHF.

This chain connects TRBV19 to TRBJ2-3; D gene ambiguous. The V gene's germline CDR1 is LNHDA and CDR2 SQIVND (reference sequence). This CDR3 spans 13 amino acids. Trimming cost V 3 bases and J 0 bases, with 4 bases left between them. CDR3 amino acids: CASSMPSTDTQYF. CDR3 nucleotide sequence: TGTGCCAGTAGTATGCCTAGCACAGATACGCAGTATTTT.

This clone was seen a handful of times. The same CDR3 arises from other DNA sequences in this sample as well. The chain links TRBV9 to TRBJ2-3; no definite D call. Per germline, CDR1 SGDLS and CDR2 YYNGEE. This CDR3 comprises 14 residues. The ends were cut back, 0 bases at V and 4 bases at J, with 9 bases in the middle. CDR3 sequence (DNA): TGTGCCAGCAGCGTAGTGTCAGACGCAGATACGCAGTATTTT. It yields the protein CASSVVSDADTQYF.

The V and J genes are TRBV5-1 and TRBJ1-2, with TRBD1 as a possible D gene (6 bases). Germline CDR1 reads SGHRS; CDR2 reads YFSETQ. V was trimmed by 5 bases and J by 3 bases, leaving 14 bases between them. CDR3 length equals 14 residues. CDR3: CASRRDNWDYGYTF. As DNA, the CDR3 is TGCGCCAGCAGGCGGGACAATTGGGACTATGGCTACACCTTC.

The chain employs TRBV2 and TRBJ2-5; a weak D match, TRBD2 (5 bases). The CDR3 totals 14 residues. Trimming took off 7 bases at V and 2 bases at J, with 14 bases between the two ends. Germline V gene data show CDR1 as SNHLY and CDR2 as FYNNEI. CDR3 residues: CASTEGNYQETQYF. CDR3 coding DNA: TGTGCCAGCACCGAGGGAAATTATCAAGAGACCCAGTACTTC.

This rearrangement joins TRBV5-1 to TRBJ2-5; D is perhaps TRBD1 (6 bases). The CDR3 has 15 residues. Germline loops: CDR1 SGHRS, CDR2 YFSETQ. V was cut by 2 bases and J by 4 bases, with 15 bases left in between. The CDR3 DNA follows: TGCGCCAGCAGCTTAGCAGTTCAGGGGTCAGAGACCCAGTACTTC. It yields the protein CASSLAVQGSETQYF.

V usage is TRBV19 and J usage is TRBJ2-5; 7 bases fit TRBD1. Matching the DNA end better, TRBJ2-7 makes the J call doubtful. Germline assignment: CDR1 LNHDA and CDR2 SQIVND (reference sequence). This CDR3 is 15 amino acids long. The CDR3 coding sequence is TGTGCCAGTAGTATCTTGGGACAGACAACCTACGAGCAGTACTTC. Its translation is CASSILGQTTYEQYF.

J is TRBJ1-3 and V is TRBV5-1; 7 positions match TRBD1. Germline lookup yields CDR1 SGHRS and CDR2 YFSETQ. The length of the CDR3 is 17 residues. V was pared by 0 bases and J by 0 bases, with 6 bases of the junction left unmatched. The CDR3 reads CASSLEGTAVSGNTIYF. CDR3 nucleotides: TGCGCCAGCAGCTTGGAAGGGACAGCGGTCTCTGGAAACACCATATATTTT.

The J gene is TRBJ1-6, the V gene TRBV30, with TRBD1 matching over 7 bases. The CDR3 sequence is 16 residues long. CDR1 is GTSNPN, CDR2 SVGIG, per germline (reference sequence). V was pared by 3 bases and J by 10 bases, with 15 bases of the junction left unmatched. CDR3 protein: CAWSPSVRQGWSPLHF. The CDR3 DNA sequence: TGTGCCTGGAGCCCCTCTGTCCGACAGGGTTGGTCACCCCTCCACTTT.

This clone was found a few times. The chain recombines TRBV7-6 with TRBJ1-5, with D possibly matching TRBD1 (6 bases). The V and J ends lost 1 base and 7 bases respectively, with 8 bases between them. The CDR3 runs 13 residues. Germline V gene lookup returns CDR1 SGHVS and CDR2 FNYEAQ. The CDR3 DNA reads as TGTGCCAGCAGCTTAGGCACAGGGCAGCCCCAGCATTTT. Translating it yields CASSLGTGQPQHF.

The chain recombines TRBV5-1 with TRBJ2-1; 12 bases agree with TRBD2. The CDR3 spans 15 residues. J lost 8 bases, V lost 4 bases, and 7 bases had no gene match. CDR1 and CDR2 from the germline V gene are SGHRS and YFSETQ. The CDR3 loop reads CASSRASGRAYEQFF. In DNA form, the CDR3 reads TGCGCCAGCAGCCGGGCTAGCGGGAGGGCCTATGAGCAGTTCTTC.

This sequence joins TRBV10-2 and TRBJ2-1; 12 bases agree with TRBD2. With 8 bases clipped from V and 7 bases from J, the junction kept 6 bases outside the gene matches. This CDR3 is 14 amino acids long. CDR1 and CDR2 from the germline V gene are WSHSY and SAAADI. The CDR3 region has the DNA TGCGCCAGCCGACTAGCGGGAGTGGAAAATGAGCAGTTCTTC. Protein product: CASRLAGVENEQFF.

DNA of the CDR3: TGTGCCAGCGGGCCTCTTGGGGCGCCTGACGAGCAGTACTTC. Its protein is CASGPLGAPDEQYF. The chain recombines TRBV27 with TRBJ2-7; D perhaps matches TRBD1 (5 bases). Per germline, CDR1 MNHEY and CDR2 SMNVEV (reference sequence). CDR3 size: 14 residues. V shed 8 bases and J shed 5 bases, with 19 bases lying between them.

The chain links TRBV10-3 to TRBJ2-3, with 14 bases matching TRBD2. Germline assignment: CDR1 ENHRY and CDR2 SYGVKD. V shed 9 bases, J shed 5 bases, and the junction held 4 bases outside the gene matches. This CDR3 contains 14 residues. CDR3 region: CAIGLAGGVDTQYF. CDR3 bases: TGTGCCATAGGACTAGCGGGAGGTGTAGATACGCAGTATTTT.

A few counts support this clone. The chain combines TRBV5-4 with TRBJ2-7, with no clear D. Trimming took 4 bases from V and 0 from J, leaving 17 bases between them. Germline V CDR1 and CDR2: SGHNT, YYREEE (reference sequence). The CDR3 is made up of 16 amino acids. The CDR3 protein is CASSAGGGRSSYEQYF. The DNA for the CDR3 is TGTGCCAGCAGCGCAGGTGGCGGAAGAAGCTCCTACGAGCAGTACTTC. Looking up the rest from reference TRBV5-4 and TRBJ2-7 gives the full variable domain: ETGVTQSPTHLIKTRGQQVTLRCSSQSGHNTVSWYQQALGQGPQFIFQYYREEENGRGNFPPRFSGLQFPNYSSELNVNALELDDSALYLCASSAGGGRSSYEQYFGPGTRLTVT.